This T cell receptor (beta chain) came from a study of patients and donors after allogeneic stem cell transplantation. From the RT-PCR reads, TCRdb called clonotypes with MiXCR, one entry per CDR3 protein. The sample records some 87,000 distinct CDR3 sequences, under 50% being singletons. The germline V gene has CDR1 SGHRS and CDR2 YFSETQ. With 0 bases removed from V and 7 bases from J, the gap between germline ends came to 20 bases. There are 16 residues in the CDR3. This receptor was obtained from a human donor who was either an allogeneic HSCT recipient or a stem cell or donor lymphocyte infusion donor (not recorded which). It is not recorded whose cells these are; they may come from a transplant donor. The chain carries TRBV5-1 and TRBJ2-7; D may be TRBD1 or TRBD2 (5 bases each). Sequencing used blood, either unsorted or a sorted T cell fraction (not recorded which). DNA for the CDR3: TGCGCCAGCAGCTTGGACCGGGACCGCGGTTCGGTAGAGCAGTACTTC. As protein: CASSLDRDRGSVEQYF.